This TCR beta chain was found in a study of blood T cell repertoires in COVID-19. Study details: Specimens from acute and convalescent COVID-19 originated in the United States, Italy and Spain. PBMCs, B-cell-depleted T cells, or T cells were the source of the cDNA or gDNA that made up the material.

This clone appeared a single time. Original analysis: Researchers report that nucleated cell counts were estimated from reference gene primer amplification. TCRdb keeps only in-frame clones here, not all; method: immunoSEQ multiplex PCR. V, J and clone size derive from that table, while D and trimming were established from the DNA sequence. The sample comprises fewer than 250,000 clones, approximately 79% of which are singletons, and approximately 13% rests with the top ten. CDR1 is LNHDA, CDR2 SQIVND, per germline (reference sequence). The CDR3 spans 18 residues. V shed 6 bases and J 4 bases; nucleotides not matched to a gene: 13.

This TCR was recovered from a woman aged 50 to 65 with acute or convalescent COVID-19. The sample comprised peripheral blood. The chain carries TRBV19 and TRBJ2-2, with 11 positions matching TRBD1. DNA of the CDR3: TGTGCCAGTAGATTGACGCGGACCGGGACAGGGGGCACCGGGGAGCTGTTTTTT. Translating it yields CASRLTRTGTGGTGELFF. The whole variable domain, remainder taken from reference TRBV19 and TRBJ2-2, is DGGITQSPKYLFRKEGQNVTLSCEQNLNHDAMYWYRQDPGQGLRLIYYSQIVNDFQKGDIAEGYSVSREKKESFPLTVTSAQKNPTAFYLCASRLTRTGTGGTGELFFGEGSRLTVL.